There are a few counts of the clone carrying this T cell receptor beta chain. What it binds is unknown. These data belong to a study of response to subunit inactivated influenza vaccine. V shed 0 bases and J 7 bases; nucleotides not matched to a gene: 0. The germline gives CDR1 SGDLS, CDR2 YYNGEE. This CDR3 is built from 14 residues. Whole-study findings and limits: The authors suggested that every seasonal influenza vaccination recruits few new T cells.

TCRdb ran MiXCR on the RT-PCR reads and lists one entry per CDR3 protein. The table lists 710,000 or so distinct CDR3 sequences, about 15% of them singletons. The chain employs TRBV9 and TRBJ1-6; 8 bases match TRBD1. Here the sequenced sample was PBMCs from blood, taken about 12 days after vaccination. The receptor was isolated from a man in his forties or fifties who received an inactivated influenza vaccine. CDR3 nucleotides: TGTGCCAGCAGCGTAGCAGGGGGCAATTCACCCCTCCACTTT. This gives the protein CASSVAGGNSPLHF.